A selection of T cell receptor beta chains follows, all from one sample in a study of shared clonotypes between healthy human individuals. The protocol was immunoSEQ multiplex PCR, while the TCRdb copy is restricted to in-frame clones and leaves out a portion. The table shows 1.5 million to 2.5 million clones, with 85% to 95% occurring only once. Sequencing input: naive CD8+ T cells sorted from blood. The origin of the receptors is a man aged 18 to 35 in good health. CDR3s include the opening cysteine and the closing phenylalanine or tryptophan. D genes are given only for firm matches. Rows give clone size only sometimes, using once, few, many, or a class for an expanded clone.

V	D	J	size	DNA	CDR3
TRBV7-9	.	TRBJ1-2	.	TGTGCCAGCAGCTTAGAAGGAGCGGGGTACACCTTC	CASSLEGAGYTF
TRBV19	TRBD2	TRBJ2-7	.	TGTGCCAGTACCGCCCTCGGGGGGTTCGGGGTGCGCGAGCAGTACTTC	CASTALGGFGVREQYF
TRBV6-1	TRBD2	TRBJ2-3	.	TGTGCCAGCAGTGAAGCCACTAGCGGGGGGCTTACAGATACGCAGTATTTT	CASSEATSGGLTDTQYF
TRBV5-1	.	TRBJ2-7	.	TGCGCCAGCAGCTTCTGGGGATACGAGCAGTACTTC	CASSFWGYEQYF
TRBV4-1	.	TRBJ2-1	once	TGCGCCAGCAGCCTCCGGGACGGAGGGATCGGGGCTCTTGAGCAGTTCTTC	CASSLRDGGIGALEQFF
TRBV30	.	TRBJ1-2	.	TGTGCCTGGGACGGCCCTCCGGGCTATGGCTACACCTTC	CAWDGPPGYGYTF
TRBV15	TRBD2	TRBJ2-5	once	TGTGCCACCAGCAGGACTAGCGGGAACGGGGGGGAGACCCAGTACTTC	CATSRTSGNGGETQYF
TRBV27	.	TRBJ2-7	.	TGTGCCAGCAGTCCGACTCCTATTCCCTACGAGCAGTACTTC	CASSPTPIPYEQYF
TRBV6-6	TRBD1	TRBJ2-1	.	TGTGCCAGCCGCTGGACAGGGAACAATGAGCAGTTCTTC	CASRWTGNNEQFF
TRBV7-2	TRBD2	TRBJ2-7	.	TGTGCCAGCAGCCAAGGGAGGGCGGGAGGCACGTACGAGCAGTACTTC	CASSQGRAGGTYEQYF
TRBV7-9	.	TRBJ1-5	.	TGTGCCAGCAGCCTCGATGGGCCCCAGCATTTT	CASSLDGPQHF
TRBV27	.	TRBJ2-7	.	TGTGCCAGCGGCCCTGGGCAGGGGACCTACTACGAGCAGTACTTC	CASGPGQGTYYEQYF
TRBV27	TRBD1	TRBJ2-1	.	TGTGCCAGCAGTTCCGGGACAGCCTCCTACAATGAGCAGTTCTTC	CASSSGTASYNEQFF
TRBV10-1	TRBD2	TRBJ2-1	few	TGCGCCAGCAGTGAACTGACTAGCGGCTCCTACAATGAGCAGTTCTTC	CASSELTSGSYNEQFF
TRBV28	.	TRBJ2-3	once	TGTGCCAGCAGCTTCACCGAGACTAGCACAGATACGCAGTATTTT	CASSFTETSTDTQYF
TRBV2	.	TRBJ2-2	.	TGTGCCAGGGGGGCGGCCTCCGGGGAGCTGTTTTTT	CARGAASGELFF
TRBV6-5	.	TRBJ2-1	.	TGTGCCAGCAGTTACTCATCGGGGAATGAGCAGTTCTTC	CASSYSSGNEQFF
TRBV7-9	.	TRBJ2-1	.	TGTGCCAGCAGCGCCGTCTCAAAATCATACAATGAGCAGTTCTTC	CASSAVSKSYNEQFF
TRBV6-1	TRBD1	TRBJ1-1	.	TGTGCCACCAACAGGGGAGGGACTGAAGCTTTCTTT	CATNRGGTEAFF
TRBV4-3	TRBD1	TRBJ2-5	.	TGCGCCAGCAGCCAGGGGACAGGGAGATTGGAGACCCAGTACTTC	CASSQGTGRLETQYF
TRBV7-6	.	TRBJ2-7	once	TGTGCCAGCAGCTTAGCTCCGGGACAACTCTACGAGCAGTACTTC	CASSLAPGQLYEQYF
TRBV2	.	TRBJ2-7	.	TGTGCCAGCAGTGACGGCGCAGCGCCTACCTACGAGCAGTACTTC	CASSDGAAPTYEQYF
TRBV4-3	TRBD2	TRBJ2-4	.	TGCGCCAGCAGCCGGGGGACTAGTTCCGGAAACATTCAGTACTTC	CASSRGTSSGNIQYF
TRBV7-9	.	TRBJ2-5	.	TGTGCCAGCAGCTTTATGGGCAATAATATTGAGACCCAGTACTTC	CASSFMGNNIETQYF
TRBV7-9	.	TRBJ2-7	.	TGTGCCAGCAGCTCACGATATTCCTCCTACGAGCAGTACTTC	CASSSRYSSYEQYF
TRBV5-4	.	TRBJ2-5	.	TGTGCCAGCAGCTTGGGCACCCTTGAAGAGACCCAGTACTTC	CASSLGTLEETQYF